This T cell receptor (beta chain) was sequenced during a study of T cell repertoires in cytomegalovirus infection. Turning to the study itself: Public TCR beta signatures were indicative of both CMV infection and a matching HLA type. General study findings and limits: There were HLA-C-restricted CMV-specific TCR beta clonotypes dominating the ex vivo response. Cumulative frequency of public TCR beta families picked out carriers of CMV plus the relevant HLA.

CDR1 is SEHNR and CDR2 is FQNEAQ in the germline V gene (reference sequence). J was trimmed by 6 bases and V by 5 bases; bases with no gene match: 1. The CDR3 spans 13 residues. Turning to this clonotype: No antigen is known for it.

A single record per CDR3 protein comes from TCRdb applying MiXCR to the reads. In the table there are about 830,000 distinct CDR3 sequences, 30% to 35% of which are singletons. This specimen was cultured CD8+ T cells from PBMCs, taken from culture after CMV antigen stimulation. The sequence came from a human donor in good health (CMV status not recorded). Some clones in this sample may be carry-over from other donors' samples. This chain joins TRBV7-9 and TRBJ2-1; TRBD2 agrees at 10 bases. The CDR3 coding sequence is TGTGCCAGCAGCCGGACTAGCGGCAATGAGCAGTTCTTC. Its protein product is CASSRTSGNEQFF.